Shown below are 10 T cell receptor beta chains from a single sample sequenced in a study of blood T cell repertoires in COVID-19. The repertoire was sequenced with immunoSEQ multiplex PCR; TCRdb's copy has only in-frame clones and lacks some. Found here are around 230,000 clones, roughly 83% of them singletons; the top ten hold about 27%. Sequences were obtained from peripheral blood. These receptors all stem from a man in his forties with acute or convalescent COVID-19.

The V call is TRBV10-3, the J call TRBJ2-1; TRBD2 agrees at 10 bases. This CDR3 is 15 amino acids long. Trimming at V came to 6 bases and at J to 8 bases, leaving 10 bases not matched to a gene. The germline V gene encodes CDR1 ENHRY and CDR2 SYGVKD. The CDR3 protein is CAIRSLAGSWDEQFF. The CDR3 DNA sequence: TGTGCCATCAGGTCACTAGCGGGGAGTTGGGATGAGCAGTTCTTC.

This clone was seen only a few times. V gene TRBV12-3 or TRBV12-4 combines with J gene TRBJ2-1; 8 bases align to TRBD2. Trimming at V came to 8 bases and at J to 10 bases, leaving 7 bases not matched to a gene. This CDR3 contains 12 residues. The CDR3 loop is CASVAGGGEQFF. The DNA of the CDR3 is TGTGCCAGCGTGGCGGGAGGCGGAGAGCAGTTCTTC.

The CDR3 here is CASSLVGETQYF. The CDR3 DNA reads as TGTGCCAGCAGCTTAGTCGGAGAGACCCAGTACTTC. The V gene is TRBV11-3, the J gene TRBJ2-5; no firm D call. Germline CDR1 is SGHNT and CDR2 is YENEEA. Trimming shortened V by 1 base and J by 4 bases, and 4 bases separated the two germline ends. The CDR3 contains 12 residues.

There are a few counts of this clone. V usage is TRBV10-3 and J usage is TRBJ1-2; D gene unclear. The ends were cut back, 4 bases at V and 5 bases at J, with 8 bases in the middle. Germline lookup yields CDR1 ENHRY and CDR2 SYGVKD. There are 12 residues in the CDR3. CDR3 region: CAISVRDYGYTF. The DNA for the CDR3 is TGTGCCATCAGTGTCCGGGATTATGGCTACACCTTC.

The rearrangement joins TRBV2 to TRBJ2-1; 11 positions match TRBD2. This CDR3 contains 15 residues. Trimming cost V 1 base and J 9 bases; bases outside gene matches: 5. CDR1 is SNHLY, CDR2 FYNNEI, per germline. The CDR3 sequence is CASSEVAGGFFEQFF. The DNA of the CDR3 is TGTGCCAGCAGTGAAGTAGCGGGAGGGTTCTTTGAGCAGTTCTTC.

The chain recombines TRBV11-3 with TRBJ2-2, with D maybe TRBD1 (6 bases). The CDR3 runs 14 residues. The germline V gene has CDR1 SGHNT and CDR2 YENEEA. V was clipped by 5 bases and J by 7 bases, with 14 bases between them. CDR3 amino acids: CASSPRGFGGELFF. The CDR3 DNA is TGTGCCAGCAGCCCGAGGGGGTTCGGCGGGGAGCTGTTTTTT.

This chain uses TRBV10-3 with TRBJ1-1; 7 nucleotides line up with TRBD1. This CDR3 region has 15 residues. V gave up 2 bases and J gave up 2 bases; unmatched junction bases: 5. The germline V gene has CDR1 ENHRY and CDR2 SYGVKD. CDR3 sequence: CAISEKGTENTEAFF. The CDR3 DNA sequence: TGTGCCATCAGTGAGAAGGGGACAGAAAACACTGAAGCTTTCTTT.

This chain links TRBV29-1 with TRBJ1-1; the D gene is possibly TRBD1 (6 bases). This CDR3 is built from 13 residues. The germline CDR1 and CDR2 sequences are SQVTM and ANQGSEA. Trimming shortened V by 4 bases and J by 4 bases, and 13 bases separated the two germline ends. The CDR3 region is CSVAGAVGTEAFF. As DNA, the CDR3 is TGCAGCGTTGCAGGGGCGGTTGGCACTGAAGCTTTCTTT.

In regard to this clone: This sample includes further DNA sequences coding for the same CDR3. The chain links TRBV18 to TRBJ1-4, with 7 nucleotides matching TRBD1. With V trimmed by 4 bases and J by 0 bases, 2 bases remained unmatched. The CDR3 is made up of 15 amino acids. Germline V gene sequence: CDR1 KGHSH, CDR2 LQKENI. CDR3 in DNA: TGTGCCAGCTCACGAACAGGGGCAACTAATGAAAAACTGTTTTTT. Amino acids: CASSRTGATNEKLFF.

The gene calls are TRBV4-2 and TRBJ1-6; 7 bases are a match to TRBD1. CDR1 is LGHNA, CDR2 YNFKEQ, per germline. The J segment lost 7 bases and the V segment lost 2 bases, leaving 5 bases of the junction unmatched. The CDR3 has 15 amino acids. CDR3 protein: CASSQLDRRNSPLHF. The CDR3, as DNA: TGTGCCAGCAGCCAACTGGACAGGAGAAATTCACCCCTCCACTTT.